A selection of T cell receptor beta chains follows, all from one sample in a study of blood T cell repertoires in COVID-19. TCRdb keeps only in-frame clones here, not all; method: immunoSEQ multiplex PCR. In the table there are about 120,000 clones, 88% of which are singletons. Sequencing used peripheral blood. The receptor set was obtained from a human donor in a cohort sampled during active COVID-19. CDR3s include the opening cysteine and the closing phenylalanine or tryptophan. Fields, in order: J gene, CDR3 length, D gene, clone size, V gene, CDR3 DNA, CDR3 protein. The D gene is left open where the match is weak. Expanded clones are given a class, and other clones once, few, many or no size at all.

j_gene: TRBJ1-4; len: 14; d_gene: NA; abundance: NA; v_gene: TRBV28; CDR3nt: TGTGCCAGCAGTGTCCGGGTCTTGAATGAAAAACTGTTTTTT; CDR3aa: CASSVRVLNEKLFF
j_gene: TRBJ1-4; len: 12; d_gene: TRBD1; abundance: NA; v_gene: TRBV28; CDR3nt: TGTGCCAGCAGTCAGGGGGGAGAAAAACTGTTTTTT; CDR3aa: CASSQGGEKLFF
j_gene: TRBJ1-2; len: 15; d_gene: NA; abundance: NA; v_gene: TRBV4-2; CDR3nt: TGTGCCAGCAGCCAAGATACGGACAGCCTCTATGGCTACACCTTC; CDR3aa: CASSQDTDSLYGYTF
j_gene: TRBJ2-5; len: 15; d_gene: TRBD2; abundance: NA; v_gene: TRBV5-6; CDR3nt: TGTGCCAGCAGCTCCGGGACTAGCGCGGGCGAGACCCAGTACTTC; CDR3aa: CASSSGTSAGETQYF
j_gene: TRBJ1-6; len: 15; d_gene: TRBD1; abundance: NA; v_gene: TRBV5-5; CDR3nt: TGTGCCAGCAGCTTGTATGGGACAGGGGGTACACCCCTCCACTTT; CDR3aa: CASSLYGTGGTPLHF
j_gene: TRBJ2-7; len: 13; d_gene: TRBD1; abundance: NA; v_gene: TRBV7-2; CDR3nt: TGTGCCAGCAGCCAGGACAGGGGGCGCGAGCAGTACTTC; CDR3aa: CASSQDRGREQYF
j_gene: TRBJ2-7; len: 14; d_gene: TRBD1; abundance: NA; v_gene: TRBV11-2; CDR3nt: TGTGCCAGCAGCTTAAGGGACAGGGGCGGCGAGCAGTACTTC; CDR3aa: CASSLRDRGGEQYF
j_gene: TRBJ2-7; len: 13; d_gene: TRBD2; abundance: NA; v_gene: TRBV12-3/TRBV12-4; CDR3nt: TGTGCCAGCAGTTTAGCAGTAGCGGGAGAGCAGTACTTC; CDR3aa: CASSLAVAGEQYF
j_gene: TRBJ1-2; len: 15; d_gene: NA; abundance: NA; v_gene: TRBV28; CDR3nt: TGTGCCAGCATTTACTCTGGGGGCCATAACTATGGCTACACCTTC; CDR3aa: CASIYSGGHNYGYTF
j_gene: TRBJ1-2; len: 13; d_gene: NA; abundance: NA; v_gene: TRBV9; CDR3nt: TGTGCCAGCAACACCGACGGGAGATATGGCTACACCTTC; CDR3aa: CASNTDGRYGYTF
j_gene: TRBJ2-7; len: 13; d_gene: TRBD1; abundance: once; v_gene: TRBV27; CDR3nt: TGTGCCATCCGGGACAGGGGATTAAGGGAGCAGTACTTC; CDR3aa: CAIRDRGLREQYF
j_gene: TRBJ2-7; len: 17; d_gene: TRBD2; abundance: NA; v_gene: TRBV18; CDR3nt: TGTGCCAGCTCACCACCCCCCTCCAGCGGGAGCTCCTACGAGCAGTACTTC; CDR3aa: CASSPPPSSGSSYEQYF
j_gene: TRBJ2-7; len: 15; d_gene: TRBD2; abundance: NA; v_gene: TRBV7-9; CDR3nt: TGTGCCAGCAGCCATCTAGCGGGAGGGCCCCACGAGCAGTACTTC; CDR3aa: CASSHLAGGPHEQYF
j_gene: TRBJ1-1; len: 13; d_gene: NA; abundance: NA; v_gene: TRBV7-9; CDR3nt: TGTGCCAGCCAAGGACAGCCGAACACTGAAGCTTTCTTT; CDR3aa: CASQGQPNTEAFF
j_gene: TRBJ2-1; len: 16; d_gene: TRBD2; abundance: NA; v_gene: TRBV18; CDR3nt: TGTGCCAGCTCACCCGATACCGGGGGGGCAATTAATGAGCAGTTCTTC; CDR3aa: CASSPDTGGAINEQFF
j_gene: TRBJ2-1; len: 15; d_gene: NA; abundance: NA; v_gene: TRBV4-2; CDR3nt: TGTGCCAGCAGCCAAGATCGGACTACTACAAATGAGCAGTTCTTC; CDR3aa: CASSQDRTTTNEQFF
j_gene: TRBJ2-7; len: 13; d_gene: NA; abundance: NA; v_gene: TRBV5-1; CDR3nt: TGCGCCAGCAGCCTAGGGTTCCGGGGCGAGCAGTACTTC; CDR3aa: CASSLGFRGEQYF
j_gene: TRBJ1-2; len: 13; d_gene: TRBD1; abundance: NA; v_gene: TRBV3-1/TRBV3-2; CDR3nt: TGTGCCAGCAGCCAGACAGGGGACCATGGCTACACCTTC; CDR3aa: CASSQTGDHGYTF
j_gene: TRBJ1-5; len: 15; d_gene: TRBD1; abundance: NA; v_gene: TRBV5-1; CDR3nt: TGCGCCAGCAGCCCGCTTGGGGACAGGGGTCAGCCCCAGCATTTT; CDR3aa: CASSPLGDRGQPQHF
j_gene: TRBJ2-6; len: 20; d_gene: TRBD2; abundance: NA; v_gene: TRBV3-1/TRBV3-2; CDR3nt: TGTGCCAGCAGCCAAGAGGGGTTGGGTAGCGGGCAATTGGGGGCCAACGTCCTGACTTTC; CDR3aa: CASSQEGLGSGQLGANVLTF
j_gene: TRBJ2-5; len: 14; d_gene: TRBD2; abundance: NA; v_gene: TRBV30; CDR3nt: TGTGCCTGGAGAGGACTTAGCGGGGGGGCCACCCAGTACTTC; CDR3aa: CAWRGLSGGATQYF
j_gene: TRBJ2-1; len: 16; d_gene: NA; abundance: once; v_gene: TRBV25-1; CDR3nt: TGTGCCAGCAGTGAATCAGGGCACAGGGTGGAAGATGAGCAGTTCTTC; CDR3aa: CASSESGHRVEDEQFF
j_gene: TRBJ2-7; len: 15; d_gene: TRBD2; abundance: NA; v_gene: TRBV23-1; CDR3nt: TGCGCCAGCATTCAAGGACTAGCGGGACCCAACGAGCAGTACTTC; CDR3aa: CASIQGLAGPNEQYF
j_gene: TRBJ2-5; len: 16; d_gene: TRBD2; abundance: NA; v_gene: TRBV24-1; CDR3nt: TGTGCCACAAGCCTAGCGGGAGGGTTTCAGCAAGAGACCCAGTACTTC; CDR3aa: CATSLAGGFQQETQYF
j_gene: TRBJ2-3; len: 16; d_gene: TRBD2; abundance: NA; v_gene: TRBV3-1/TRBV3-2; CDR3nt: TGTGCCAGCAGCCACAGACTAGCGATTTACACAGATACGCAGTATTTT; CDR3aa: CASSHRLAIYTDTQYF
j_gene: TRBJ1-5; len: 17; d_gene: TRBD1; abundance: few; v_gene: TRBV16; CDR3nt: TGTGCCAGCAGCCAACGACAGGGAATTAGGAGCAATCAGCCCCAGCATTTT; CDR3aa: CASSQRQGIRSNQPQHF
j_gene: TRBJ1-2; len: 17; d_gene: NA; abundance: NA; v_gene: TRBV5-1; CDR3nt: TGCGCCAGCAGCTTGGTCCCTGAATCTCGACACCGCTATGGCTACACCTTC; CDR3aa: CASSLVPESRHRYGYTF
j_gene: TRBJ1-5; len: 15; d_gene: TRBD1; abundance: NA; v_gene: TRBV2; CDR3nt: TGTGCCAGCAGTGACCCAGGGGGCGTTTCCCAGCCCCAGCATTTT; CDR3aa: CASSDPGGVSQPQHF
j_gene: TRBJ2-2; len: 16; d_gene: TRBD2; abundance: NA; v_gene: TRBV13; CDR3nt: TGTGCCAGCAGCTTTCCTAGCGGGAGTAGGACCGGGGAGCTGTTTTTT; CDR3aa: CASSFPSGSRTGELFF
j_gene: TRBJ1-2; len: 11; d_gene: NA; abundance: NA; v_gene: TRBV12-3/TRBV12-4; CDR3nt: TGTGCCAGCAGCCGAGAGTATGGCTACACCTTC; CDR3aa: CASSREYGYTF
j_gene: TRBJ2-3; len: 18; d_gene: TRBD2; abundance: NA; v_gene: TRBV9; CDR3nt: TGTGCCAGCAGCGGGGGCAGGGTGGAGCGGGATCCCACAGATACGCAGTATTTT; CDR3aa: CASSGGRVERDPTDTQYF
j_gene: TRBJ2-1; len: 14; d_gene: NA; abundance: NA; v_gene: TRBV18; CDR3nt: TGTGCCAGCTCACCGGTCGGTTCAGGCAATGAGCAGTTCTTC; CDR3aa: CASSPVGSGNEQFF
j_gene: TRBJ1-4; len: 16; d_gene: TRBD1; abundance: NA; v_gene: TRBV13; CDR3nt: TGTGCCAGCAGCCTCCGATGGACAGGCGATAATGAAAAACTGTTTTTT; CDR3aa: CASSLRWTGDNEKLFF
j_gene: TRBJ1-5; len: 16; d_gene: NA; abundance: NA; v_gene: TRBV7-8; CDR3nt: TGTGCCAGCAGCTTAGGGGCATCTACAATCAATCAGCCCCAGCATTTT; CDR3aa: CASSLGASTINQPQHF
j_gene: TRBJ1-4; len: 16; d_gene: TRBD1; abundance: NA; v_gene: TRBV5-1; CDR3nt: TGCGCCAGCAGCCTCAGGGGGCTACGGACTAATGAAAAACTGTTTTTT; CDR3aa: CASSLRGLRTNEKLFF
j_gene: TRBJ1-1; len: 15; d_gene: NA; abundance: NA; v_gene: TRBV28; CDR3nt: TGTGCCAGCAGTCTGCTAGTGGGGGGGAGCACTGAAGCTTTCTTT; CDR3aa: CASSLLVGGSTEAFF
j_gene: TRBJ2-3; len: 16; d_gene: TRBD2; abundance: NA; v_gene: TRBV5-1; CDR3nt: TGCGCCAGCAGGCAAGGGACTAGCGGGAGCACAGATACGCAGTATTTT; CDR3aa: CASRQGTSGSTDTQYF
j_gene: TRBJ1-2; len: 14; d_gene: NA; abundance: NA; v_gene: TRBV5-6; CDR3nt: TGTGCCAGCAGCTTGTATCAGGGTGACTATGGCTACACCTTC; CDR3aa: CASSLYQGDYGYTF
j_gene: TRBJ2-4; len: 14; d_gene: NA; abundance: NA; v_gene: TRBV21-1; CDR3nt: TGTGCCAGCACCCAAACGAAGGCCCGAGGAATTCAGTACTTC; CDR3aa: CASTQTKARGIQYF
j_gene: TRBJ2-3; len: 16; d_gene: TRBD2; abundance: few; v_gene: TRBV7-9; CDR3nt: TGTGCCAGCAGCTTCTATAGCGGGAGGCCCACAGATACGCAGTATTTT; CDR3aa: CASSFYSGRPTDTQYF
j_gene: TRBJ2-1; len: 15; d_gene: TRBD1; abundance: once; v_gene: TRBV7-6; CDR3nt: TGTGCCAGCAGCACCGGGACAGGGGGTTGGAATGAGCAGTTCTTC; CDR3aa: CASSTGTGGWNEQFF
j_gene: TRBJ2-2; len: 15; d_gene: NA; abundance: NA; v_gene: TRBV15; CDR3nt: TGCGCCACCAGCAGACATCAAGGGGGGGCCGGGGAGCTGTTTTTT; CDR3aa: CATSRHQGGAGELFF
j_gene: TRBJ2-7; len: 17; d_gene: TRBD2; abundance: NA; v_gene: TRBV3-1/TRBV3-2; CDR3nt: TGTGCCAGCAGCTCTACCTCTAGCGGGGTCAGCTCCTACGAGCAGTACTTC; CDR3aa: CASSSTSSGVSSYEQYF
j_gene: TRBJ2-3; len: 20; d_gene: TRBD1; abundance: NA; v_gene: TRBV3-1/TRBV3-2; CDR3nt: TGTGCCAGCAGCCCGCTTAAGGGACAGGGGGCGCCACAGTCATCCGATACGCAGTATTTT; CDR3aa: CASSPLKGQGAPQSSDTQYF
j_gene: TRBJ2-7; len: 17; d_gene: TRBD2; abundance: NA; v_gene: TRBV28; CDR3nt: TGTGCCAGCAGTTTAAGATCCGTTGAACTAGCGGGAGTGGAGCAGTACTTC; CDR3aa: CASSLRSVELAGVEQYF
j_gene: TRBJ2-1; len: 15; d_gene: TRBD2; abundance: NA; v_gene: TRBV19; CDR3nt: TGTGCCAGCGCGACTAGCGGGAAGGAAGGGGATGAGCAGTTCTTC; CDR3aa: CASATSGKEGDEQFF
j_gene: TRBJ2-1; len: 17; d_gene: TRBD2; abundance: NA; v_gene: TRBV7-2; CDR3nt: TGTGCCAGCAGCCAGGGACTAGCGGGGGGGCCTTACAATGAGCAGTTCTTC; CDR3aa: CASSQGLAGGPYNEQFF
j_gene: TRBJ2-3; len: 16; d_gene: NA; abundance: NA; v_gene: TRBV2; CDR3nt: TGTGCCAGCAGTGAAGTTGGGGGAGGCTCCCCAGATACGCAGTATTTT; CDR3aa: CASSEVGGGSPDTQYF
j_gene: TRBJ2-1; len: 13; d_gene: NA; abundance: once; v_gene: TRBV5-1; CDR3nt: TGCGCCAGCAGCTTTGGGGGCCCAGATGAGCAGTTCTTC; CDR3aa: CASSFGGPDEQFF
j_gene: TRBJ1-2; len: 16; d_gene: TRBD1; abundance: NA; v_gene: TRBV5-1; CDR3nt: TGCGCCAGCAGGTCCTCCACACAGACAGGGCACTATGGCTACACCTTC; CDR3aa: CASRSSTQTGHYGYTF
j_gene: TRBJ1-5; len: 15; d_gene: NA; abundance: NA; v_gene: TRBV15; CDR3nt: TGTGCCACCAGCCTTTTTGCGGCTCGCAATCAGCCCCAGCATTTT; CDR3aa: CATSLFAARNQPQHF
j_gene: TRBJ1-6; len: 16; d_gene: NA; abundance: NA; v_gene: TRBV5-5; CDR3nt: TGTGCCAGCAGCTTGGACTGGAGCTCCTATAATTCACCCCTCCACTTT; CDR3aa: CASSLDWSSYNSPLHF
j_gene: TRBJ1-3; len: 13; d_gene: NA; abundance: few; v_gene: TRBV19; CDR3nt: TGTGCCAGCTCCGAGGGATACGGAAACACCATATATTTT; CDR3aa: CASSEGYGNTIYF
j_gene: TRBJ2-3; len: 12; d_gene: NA; abundance: NA; v_gene: TRBV7-9; CDR3nt: TGTGCCAGCTCGAAGCTGTCAGATACGCAGTATTTT; CDR3aa: CASSKLSDTQYF
j_gene: TRBJ1-5; len: 13; d_gene: NA; abundance: few; v_gene: TRBV6-5; CDR3nt: TGTGCCAGCAGTTACAGGAGTTATCAGCCCCAGCATTTT; CDR3aa: CASSYRSYQPQHF
j_gene: TRBJ2-5; len: 18; d_gene: TRBD1; abundance: once; v_gene: TRBV10-1; CDR3nt: TGCGCCAGCAGTGAGTCCGGCGTCGGGCAGGGGGCCGTTCAGACCCAGTACTTC; CDR3aa: CASSESGVGQGAVQTQYF
j_gene: TRBJ1-1; len: 13; d_gene: TRBD1; abundance: NA; v_gene: TRBV6-5; CDR3nt: TGTGCCAGCAGGACAGGGCTTCGCACTGAAGCTTTCTTT; CDR3aa: CASRTGLRTEAFF
j_gene: TRBJ2-3; len: 16; d_gene: TRBD1; abundance: NA; v_gene: TRBV10-3; CDR3nt: TGTGCCATCAGTGGGGGGACAGGGGGAGGGATGGGCACGCAGTATTTT; CDR3aa: CAISGGTGGGMGTQYF
j_gene: TRBJ2-7; len: 14; d_gene: NA; abundance: NA; v_gene: TRBV5-1; CDR3nt: TGCGCCAGCAGCTCGACAGGACCGACCTACGAGCAGTACTTC; CDR3aa: CASSSTGPTYEQYF